This TCR beta chain is from a study of shared clonotypes between healthy human individuals. On the study more broadly: Per-donor plates numbered three CD4 naive, three CD4 memory, two CD8 naive and one CD8 memory.

Broader study findings: Sorted-subset sequencing, rarefaction showed, was incomplete despite large depth. Among several donors, about 5% of naive CD4 clonotypes were found in common.

Germline CDR1 and CDR2: MGHRA and YSYEKL. This CDR3 has 15 residues. The ends were cut back, 7 bases at V and 1 base at J, with 17 bases in the middle. To note about this clone: No antigen is known for it.

Profiled with immunoSEQ multiplex PCR; TCRdb holds only in-frame clones, not every one. The sample lists some 2 million clones; about 95% were seen once. The sample comprised naive CD4+ T cells sorted from blood. This sample's subset: CD45RA+ positively selected. The chain combines TRBV4-1 with TRBJ2-7, with D perhaps matching TRBD1 or TRBD2 (5 bases each). The origin of this receptor is a man aged 18 to 30 in good health. CDR3: CASNCGWGESYEQYF. CDR3 bases: TGCGCCAGCAATTGCGGGTGGGGCGAGTCCTACGAGCAGTACTTC.